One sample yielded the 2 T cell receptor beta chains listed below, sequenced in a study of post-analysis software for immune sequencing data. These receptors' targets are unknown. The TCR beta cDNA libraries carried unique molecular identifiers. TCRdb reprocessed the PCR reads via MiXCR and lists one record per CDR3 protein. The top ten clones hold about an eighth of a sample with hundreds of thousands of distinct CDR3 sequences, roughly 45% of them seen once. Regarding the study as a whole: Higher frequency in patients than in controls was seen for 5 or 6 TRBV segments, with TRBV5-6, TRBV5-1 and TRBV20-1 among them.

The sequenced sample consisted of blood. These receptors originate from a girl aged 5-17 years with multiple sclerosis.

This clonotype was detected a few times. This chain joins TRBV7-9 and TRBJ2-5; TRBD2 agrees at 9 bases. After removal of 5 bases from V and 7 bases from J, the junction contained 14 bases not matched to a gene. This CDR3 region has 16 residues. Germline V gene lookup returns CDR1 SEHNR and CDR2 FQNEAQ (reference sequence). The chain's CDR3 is CASSPSAGGTNPTQYF. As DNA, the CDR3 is TGTGCCAGCAGCCCCTCAGCGGGAGGCACAAACCCGACCCAGTACTTC.

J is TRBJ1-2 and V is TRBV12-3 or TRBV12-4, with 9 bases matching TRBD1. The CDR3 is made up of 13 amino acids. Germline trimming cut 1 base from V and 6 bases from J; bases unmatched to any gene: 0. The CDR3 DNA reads TGTGCCAGCAGTTTAGGACAGGGGGATGGCTACACCTTC. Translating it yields CASSLGQGDGYTF.